The 28 T cell receptor beta chains given below trace back to one sample, sequenced in a study of Ad26.COV2.S vaccination and SARS-CoV-2 variants. Only in-frame clones appear in the TCRdb table, and some are missing; sequencing was by immunoSEQ multiplex PCR. This sample has 150,000 to 200,000 clones, with roughly 85% found just once. Sequenced material: peripheral blood, taken after recovery from COVID-19. The receptors shown here come from a human donor who had recovered from COVID-19.

This chain links TRBV30 with TRBJ1-2; D might be TRBD1 (5 bases). Germline V gives CDR1 GTSNPN, CDR2 SVGIG (reference sequence). This CDR3 comprises 13 residues. V was clipped by 0 bases and J by 8 bases, with 13 bases between them. Here the CDR3 DNA reads TGTGCCTGGAGTGTTTGGGGGGGAAACGGCTACACCTTC. This translates into CAWSVWGGNGYTF.

The chain has TRBV28 and TRBJ1-1, with a tentative D call TRBD1 (5 bases). Trimming shortened V by 2 bases and J by 2 bases, and 6 bases separated the two germline ends. Germline loops: CDR1 MDHEN, CDR2 SYDVKM. This CDR3 has 13 amino acids. The chain's CDR3 is CASSLGHNTEAFF. In nucleotides, the CDR3 is TGTGCCAGCAGTTTAGGACACAACACTGAAGCTTTCTTT.

The chain carries TRBV10-2 and TRBJ1-4, with D hard to call. Germline CDR1 is WSHSY and CDR2 is SAAADI. CDR3 length equals 16 residues. Trimming shortened V by 8 bases and J by 0 bases, and 16 bases separated the two germline ends. Here the CDR3 DNA reads TGCGCCAGCCCCCTCAACGGGCCCTCAACTAATGAAAAACTGTTTTTT. Encoded protein: CASPLNGPSTNEKLFF.

The rearrangement joins TRBV19 to TRBJ2-6, with 8 bases identical to TRBD1. The CDR3 is 15 residues long. From germline, CDR1 is LNHDA and CDR2 SQIVND (reference sequence). J was trimmed by 4 bases and V by 5 bases; bases with no gene match: 4. The CDR3 loop reads CASSLQGAGANVLTF. CDR3 sequence (DNA): TGTGCCAGTAGTCTCCAGGGGGCCGGGGCCAACGTCCTGACTTTC.

The rearrangement uses TRBV27 and TRBJ2-1; TRBD1 aligns across 10 bases. The CDR3 consists of 17 residues. The junction had 12 bases not matched to a gene; V was cut back by 3 bases and J by 7 bases. Germline CDR1 is MNHEY and CDR2 is SMNVEV (reference sequence). The CDR3 region is CASSFSPTGGAMNEQFF. CDR3 in DNA: TGTGCCAGCAGTTTCTCCCCGACAGGGGGCGCGATGAATGAGCAGTTCTTC.

The genes are TRBV7-9 and TRBJ2-3; TRBD1 agrees at 8 bases. Per the germline V gene, CDR1 is SEHNR and CDR2 is FQNEAQ (reference sequence). V lost 5 bases to trimming and J lost 3 bases; unmatched junction nucleotides: 10. The CDR3 spans 16 residues. The CDR3 DNA is TGTGCCAGCAGCCCTGGACAGGGACAAATTACAGATACGCAGTATTTT. This codes for CASSPGQGQITDTQYF.

DNA of the CDR3: TGTGCCAGCAGCCCCCTGAACGGGGGGGCCTCTGATGAGCAGTTCTTC. Translating gives CASSPLNGGASDEQFF. V is TRBV5-6 and J is TRBJ2-1; 8 positions agree with TRBD2. CDR3 size: 16 residues. V lost 4 bases and J lost 8; bases outside the gene matches: 14. Germline V gene data show CDR1 as SGHDT and CDR2 as YYEEEE.

The V and J genes are TRBV5-6 and TRBJ1-5; TRBD1 matches 8 bases. The CDR3 has 14 residues. From germline, CDR1 is SGHDT and CDR2 YYEEEE. V shed 4 bases, J shed 6 bases, and the junction held 6 bases outside the gene matches. CDR3 nucleotide sequence: TGTGCCAGCAGCCGGCGGACAGGGCGTCAGCCCCAGCATTTT. Translation gives CASSRRTGRQPQHF.

The chain employs TRBV19 and TRBJ2-7, with 14 nucleotides matching TRBD2. The CDR3 spans 15 residues. V trimming: 3 bases; J trimming: 2 bases; junction bases outside the gene matches: 0. Per germline, CDR1 LNHDA and CDR2 SQIVND (reference sequence). Written as DNA, the CDR3 is TGTGCCAGTAGTATGACTAGCGGGAGGGCCTACGAGCAGTACTTC. Translating it yields CASSMTSGRAYEQYF.

V is TRBV7-3 and J is TRBJ2-2; 8 nucleotides align to TRBD2. Per germline, CDR1 SGHTA and CDR2 FQGTGA. V was clipped by 5 bases and J by 7 bases; unmatched bases: 6. The length of the CDR3 is 14 residues. CDR3 in DNA: TGTGCCAGCAGCCGAGCGGGGGCGGTCGGGGAGCTGTTTTTT. It yields the protein CASSRAGAVGELFF.

This chain links TRBV28 with TRBJ2-3; 10 nucleotides agree with TRBD2. CDR3 size: 13 residues. Per the germline V gene, CDR1 is MDHEN and CDR2 is SYDVKM. After removal of 11 bases from V and 2 bases from J, the junction contained 4 bases not matched to a gene. The CDR3 DNA reads as TGTGCCGGAACTAGCGGGGTCACAGATACGCAGTATTTT. Protein sequence: CAGTSGVTDTQYF.

This clone came up once. The chain links TRBV28 to TRBJ1-1; TRBD1 aligns across 10 bases. Germline V CDR1 and CDR2: MDHEN, SYDVKM. The junction had 4 bases not matched to a gene; V was cut back by 4 bases and J by 5 bases. CDR3 size: 14 residues. CDR3 residues: CASSWGTGATEAFF. The CDR3 DNA sequence: TGTGCCAGCAGTTGGGGGACAGGGGCGACTGAAGCTTTCTTT.

This sequence joins TRBV12-3 or TRBV12-4 and TRBJ2-2; a possible D gene is TRBD2 (7 bases). The germline V and J ends were trimmed by 8 bases and 4 bases, with 8 bases remaining between them. CDR3 length: 12 residues. This CDR3 is CASGGATGELFF. DNA of the CDR3: TGTGCCAGCGGGGGGGCCACCGGGGAGCTGTTTTTT.

This clone was counted only a few times. This sequence joins TRBV5-5 and TRBJ1-2, with a weak D call TRBD1 (5 bases). CDR1 is SGHKS and CDR2 is YYEKEE in the germline V gene (reference sequence). This CDR3 contains 16 residues. V was cut by 6 bases and J by 3 bases, with 21 bases left in between. The CDR3 nucleotides read TGTGCCAGCAACTCACGGGGCCTGCCTGGGGACTATGGCTACACCTTC. Residues: CASNSRGLPGDYGYTF.

A single count supports this clone. In the same sample, other DNA sequences code for this CDR3. This rearrangement joins TRBV5-6 to TRBJ1-5; D perhaps matches TRBD1 (5 bases). CDR1 is SGHDT and CDR2 is YYEEEE in the germline V gene. V dropped 0 bases and J dropped 7 bases, with 5 bases sitting between them. CDR3 length equals 12 residues. CDR3 bases: TGTGCCAGCAGCTTGGCAGGGCAGCCCCAGCATTTT. Protein: CASSLAGQPQHF.

The gene calls are TRBV11-3 and TRBJ2-2; D call uncertain. This CDR3 has 13 residues. Germline CDR1 is SGHNT and CDR2 is YENEEA. With 1 base removed from V and 8 bases from J, the gap between germline ends came to 8 bases. CDR3 in amino acids: CASSLVSRGELFF. The CDR3 DNA reads TGTGCCAGCAGCTTAGTATCCAGAGGGGAGCTGTTTTTT.

The chain uses TRBV9 and TRBJ1-4; TRBD1 aligns across 10 bases. CDR3 length equals 16 residues. Germline V gene sequence: CDR1 SGDLS, CDR2 YYNGEE. V was clipped by 3 bases and J by 0 bases; unmatched bases: 2. DNA of the CDR3: TGTGCCAGCAGCGAGGGGACAGGGGCAACTAATGAAAAACTGTTTTTT. The encoded protein is CASSEGTGATNEKLFF.

The genes are TRBV6-6 and TRBJ1-6; 12 bases are a match to TRBD1. Germline CDR1 and CDR2: MNHNY and SVGAGI (reference sequence). The V and J ends lost 6 bases and 7 bases, in that order; junction bases with no gene match: 10. This CDR3 has 17 residues. CDR3 residues: CASSRLSGTGGNSPLHF. In DNA, the CDR3 is TGTGCCAGCAGCCGACTTTCCGGGACAGGGGGCAATTCACCCCTCCACTTT.

This clone was observed a few times. V gene TRBV7-2 combines with J gene TRBJ2-3; TRBD2 might be the D (6 bases). Germline lookup yields CDR1 SGHTA and CDR2 FQGNSA. With 6 bases removed from V and 2 bases from J, the gap between germline ends came to 18 bases. CDR3 length: 16 residues. This CDR3 is CASRKGTLISTDTQYF. CDR3 coding DNA: TGTGCCAGCAGAAAGGGGACTCTTATTTCCACAGATACGCAGTATTTT.

This clone was counted once. The chain employs TRBV19 and TRBJ2-1; the D gene is possibly TRBD2 (6 bases). CDR3 length: 15 residues. Germline lookup yields CDR1 LNHDA and CDR2 SQIVND (reference sequence). Trimming stripped 6 bases from V and 5 bases from J, with 17 bases between. Here the CDR3 DNA reads TGTGCCAGTAGCGGGATTAGCGGAGGAGACAATGAGCAGTTCTTC. Translating gives CASSGISGGDNEQFF. Full variable domain (outside the CDR3, taken from reference TRBV19 and TRBJ2-1): DGGITQSPKYLFRKEGQNVTLSCEQNLNHDAMYWYRQDPGQGLRLIYYSQIVNDFQKGDIAEGYSVSREKKESFPLTVTSAQKNPTAFYLCASSGISGGDNEQFFGPGTRLTVL.

The chain uses TRBV2 and TRBJ1-4; D gene unclear. The V gene lost 11 bases and the J gene lost 0 bases, with 10 bases spanning the gap. The germline V gene encodes CDR1 SNHLY and CDR2 FYNNEI. The CDR3 is made up of 13 amino acids. The CDR3 loop is CASRRATNEKLFF. CDR3 DNA: TGTGCCTCCCGGCGGGCAACTAATGAAAAACTGTTTTTT.

This chain links TRBV28 with TRBJ1-6; the D is unclear. V was clipped by 5 bases and J by 14 bases, with 7 bases between them. CDR1 and CDR2 from the germline V gene are MDHEN and SYDVKM. The CDR3 length is 10 residues. The CDR3 is CASSKWALHF. The CDR3 DNA is TGTGCCAGCAGTAAATGGGCCCTCCACTTT.

This chain joins TRBV6-5 and TRBJ1-5; the match to TRBD1 covers 11 bases. The germline gives CDR1 MNHEY, CDR2 SVGAGI. Trimming took 6 bases from V and 6 from J; bases not matched to a gene: 4. The CDR3 consists of 14 residues. In DNA form, the CDR3 reads TGTGCCAGCAGAGGACAGGGGGCCAGTCAGCCCCAGCATTTT. It translates to CASRGQGASQPQHF.

The chain is built from TRBV5-1 and TRBJ1-2; TRBD1 is a possible D gene (5 bases). V lost 0 bases to trimming and J lost 4 bases, with 10 bases between them. The germline gives CDR1 SGHRS, CDR2 YFSETQ. CDR3 length: 14 residues. CDR3 region: CASSLDQGPYGYTF. The CDR3, as DNA: TGCGCCAGCAGCTTGGACCAGGGCCCCTATGGCTACACCTTC.

V is TRBV7-6 and J is TRBJ2-1; maybe TRBD2 (5 bases). V was trimmed by 2 bases and J by 1 base, leaving 9 bases between them. The CDR3 loop spans 15 amino acids. From germline, CDR1 is SGHVS and CDR2 FNYEAQ. CDR3 sequence (DNA): TGTGCCAGCAGCTTACCCCCGGGATCCTACAATGAGCAGTTCTTC. Its protein product is CASSLPPGSYNEQFF.

The chain combines TRBV19 with TRBJ1-1; D ambiguous. This CDR3 spans 14 amino acids. Per the germline V gene, CDR1 is LNHDA and CDR2 is SQIVND (reference sequence). Trimming left V 5 bases short and J 1 base short, with 11 bases between. The CDR3 spells CASSSDWGNTEAFF. The CDR3, as DNA: TGTGCCAGTAGTTCGGACTGGGGGAACACTGAAGCTTTCTTT. Together with reference TRBV19 and TRBJ1-1, the CDR3 gives the full variable domain: DGGITQSPKYLFRKEGQNVTLSCEQNLNHDAMYWYRQDPGQGLRLIYYSQIVNDFQKGDIAEGYSVSREKKESFPLTVTSAQKNPTAFYLCASSSDWGNTEAFFGQGTRLTVV.

This rearrangement joins TRBV7-8 to TRBJ1-4; no reliable D call. V lost 1 base to trimming and J lost 5 bases, with 8 bases between them. The CDR3 runs to 14 residues. Germline V gene lookup returns CDR1 SGHVS and CDR2 FQNEAQ. As DNA, the CDR3 is TGTGCCAGCAGCTTAGACACCATGAATGAAAAACTGTTTTTT. Its translation: CASSLDTMNEKLFF.

The CDR3: CASSVGEGAETQYF. In DNA form, the CDR3 reads TGTGCCAGCAGCGTAGGAGAGGGGGCGGAGACCCAGTACTTC. This chain joins TRBV9 and TRBJ2-5; TRBD1 aligns across 7 bases. CDR1 is SGDLS, CDR2 YYNGEE, per germline. The CDR3 spans 14 residues. The trim removed 0 bases at V and 5 bases at J, leaving 4 bases unmatched.